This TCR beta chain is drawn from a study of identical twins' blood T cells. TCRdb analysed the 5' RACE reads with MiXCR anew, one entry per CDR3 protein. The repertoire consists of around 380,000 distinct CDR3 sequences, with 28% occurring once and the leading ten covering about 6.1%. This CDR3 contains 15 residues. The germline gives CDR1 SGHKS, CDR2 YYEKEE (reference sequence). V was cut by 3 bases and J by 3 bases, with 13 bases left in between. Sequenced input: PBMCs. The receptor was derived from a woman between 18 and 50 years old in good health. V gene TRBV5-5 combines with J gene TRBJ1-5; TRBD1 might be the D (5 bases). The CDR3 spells CASSSSDRFNQPQHF. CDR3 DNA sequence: TGTGCCAGCAGCTCGTCAGACAGATTCAATCAGCCCCAGCATTTT.